This T cell receptor (beta chain) stems from a study of breast tumors, draining lymph nodes, adjacent tissues (TCRdb year 2016). Study-wide context: The study compared TCR beta repertoires across tumor, adjacent nontumor tissue and axillary lymph nodes from breast cancer patients. In human breast cancer, the study set out to assess how tumor, surrounding tissue and draining lymph node repertoires relate to one another and whether T cells might be exchanged between them.

Lymph node samples came from the axillary draining lymph nodes of breast cancer patients. Sequencing took place on an Illumina HiSeq 2000. Multiplex PCR amplification was used to generate the TCR beta chain libraries. High-throughput sequencing was used to analyze the amplified TCR beta chain products. TCRdb itself trimmed the public reads at Q25 with fastp, ran MiXCR and retained productive beta chains. Under each unique CDR3 protein, matching rows form one entry showing the most common genes and DNA. This sample is represented by about 200,000 distinct CDR3 sequences; around 29% of them were singletons. Jointly, the top ten make up over 4% of the sample. General findings and caveats noted by the study authors: The conclusion that tumor T cells originate in lymph nodes was framed as consistent with a hypothesis rather than directly demonstrated. The similarity between tumor and nontumor tissue repertoires was significantly greater in luminal-like breast cancer than in basal-like breast cancer. A scenario in which most tumor T cells derive from the lymph node and then expand within tumor tissue was judged to be consistent with the data. Tumors showed preferential V and J gene usage, and their T-cell repertoire diversity fell below that of lymph nodes yet above that of nontumor tissue.

Regarding this clonotype: Its target antigen remains unknown. No base quality information exists; no much larger clone differs at one position.

V loses 5 bases at its end and J loses 7 bases; junction bases beyond the gene matches: 15. The cysteine opens and the phenylalanine closes a CDR3 of 17 amino acids. Only the CDR3 portion is preserved as DNA: 51 bases, with reading frame beginning at the first base. Via the germline V gene, CDR1 is SGHTA and CDR2 FQGNSA. Material for sequencing was axillary lymph node tissue. The sequence was obtained from a female donor with breast cancer. Some clones in this sample may be carry-over from other donors' samples. The chain joins TRBV7-2 to TRBJ2-7, with 12 bases aligning to TRBD2. Here is the DNA: TGTGCCAGCAGCCAACTAGCGGGGGGCCCCGAAGGGGGGGAGCAGTACTTC. This sequence encodes CASSQLAGGPEGGEQYF.